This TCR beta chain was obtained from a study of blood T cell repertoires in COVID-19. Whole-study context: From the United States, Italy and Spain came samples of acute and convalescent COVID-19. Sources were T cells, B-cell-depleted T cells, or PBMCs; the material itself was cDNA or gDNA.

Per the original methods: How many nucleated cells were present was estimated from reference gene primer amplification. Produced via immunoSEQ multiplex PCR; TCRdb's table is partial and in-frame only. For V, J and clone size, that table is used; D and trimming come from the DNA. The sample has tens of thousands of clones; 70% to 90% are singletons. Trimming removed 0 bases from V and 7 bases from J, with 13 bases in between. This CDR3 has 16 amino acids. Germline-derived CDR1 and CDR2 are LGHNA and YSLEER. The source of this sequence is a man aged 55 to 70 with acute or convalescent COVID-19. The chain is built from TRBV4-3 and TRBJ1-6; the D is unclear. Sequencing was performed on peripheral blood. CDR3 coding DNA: TGCGCCAGCAGCCAAGATGTCCGTGGCGGGAATTCACCCCTCCACTTT. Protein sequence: CASSQDVRGGNSPLHF.